The TCR beta chain under discussion was sequenced for a study of T-cell reconstitution after alpha-beta-depleted transplantation in children. This clonotype showed up many times. Library preparation (for TCRbeta) was performed with unique molecular identifiers. One entry per CDR3 protein, called by TCRdb with MiXCR from the PCR reads. The sample yields some 390,000 distinct CDR3 sequences, 20% seen once. The CDR3 has 14 residues. Germline V gives CDR1 SGHRS, CDR2 YFSETQ. The V and J ends lost 0 bases and 5 bases respectively, with 12 bases between them. This sequence joins TRBV5-1 and TRBJ2-7; no firm D call. The sequence was collected from a human donor who donated a stem cell graft to a child with acute myeloid leukemia. The sequencing here drew on PBMCs from the stem cell graft donor, taken from the stem cell graft. The DNA for the CDR3 is TGCGCCAGCAGCTTGGTGGTCGGTTCCAACGAGCAGTACTTC. It encodes CASSLVVGSNEQYF.